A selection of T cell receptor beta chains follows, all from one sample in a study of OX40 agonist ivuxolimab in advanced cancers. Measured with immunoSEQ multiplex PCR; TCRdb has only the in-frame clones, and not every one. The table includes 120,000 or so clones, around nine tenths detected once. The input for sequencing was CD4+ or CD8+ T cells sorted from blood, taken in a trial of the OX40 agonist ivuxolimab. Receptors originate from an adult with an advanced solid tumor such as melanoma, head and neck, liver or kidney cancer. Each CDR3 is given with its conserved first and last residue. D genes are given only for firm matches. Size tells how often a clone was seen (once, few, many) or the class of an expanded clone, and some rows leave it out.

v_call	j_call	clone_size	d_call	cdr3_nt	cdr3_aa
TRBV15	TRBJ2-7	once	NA	TGTGCCACCAGCCCCCGGCCGGGCTCCTACGAGCAGTACTTC	CATSPRPGSYEQYF
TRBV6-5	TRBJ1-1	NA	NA	TGTGCCAGCACTCAGACGTCAGGGAACACTGAAGCTTTCTTT	CASTQTSGNTEAFF
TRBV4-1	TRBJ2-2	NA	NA	TGCGCCAGCAGCCAAGAAGGTCCCGGCACCGGGGAGCTGTTTTTT	CASSQEGPGTGELFF
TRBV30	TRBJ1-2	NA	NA	TGTGCCTGGAGTCAGGGTGCGGACTATGGCTACACCTTC	CAWSQGADYGYTF
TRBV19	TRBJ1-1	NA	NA	TGTGCCAGTAGTCCCGACACCTACACTGAAGCTTTCTTT	CASSPDTYTEAFF
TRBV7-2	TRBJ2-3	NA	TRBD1	TGTGCCAGCAGCGACAGGGTGGCAGATACGCAGTATTTT	CASSDRVADTQYF
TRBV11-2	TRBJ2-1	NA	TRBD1	TGTGCCAGCACAGACCGGGACAGGGGGAATGAGCAGTTCTTC	CASTDRDRGNEQFF
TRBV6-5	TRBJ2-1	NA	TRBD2	TGTGCCACCTCGACTAGCCCGAATGAGCAGTTCTTC	CATSTSPNEQFF
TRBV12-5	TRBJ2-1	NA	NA	TGTGCTAGTGGTTTTGGGGATTACAATGAGCAGTTCTTC	CASGFGDYNEQFF
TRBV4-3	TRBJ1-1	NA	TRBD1	TGCGCCAGCAGCCAAGTCCGGACAGGGGGCAGGGCTGAAGCTTTCTTT	CASSQVRTGGRAEAFF
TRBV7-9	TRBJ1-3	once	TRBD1	TGTGCCAGCAGCCTGACAGGGACTGGAAACACCATATATTTT	CASSLTGTGNTIYF
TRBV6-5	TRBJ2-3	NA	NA	TGTGCCAGCAGTTACCGCGGGGACAGCACAGATACGCAGTATTTT	CASSYRGDSTDTQYF
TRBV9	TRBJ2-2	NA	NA	TGTGCCAGCAGCGTAGGAGTGGAGCGGGGAGGGGGACCCGGGGAGCTGTTTTTT	CASSVGVERGGGPGELFF
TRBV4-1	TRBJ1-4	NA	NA	TGCGCCAGCAGCCAAGTTCCTCTATTGCAGGGGAGGGGTGAAAAACTGTTTTTT	CASSQVPLLQGRGEKLFF
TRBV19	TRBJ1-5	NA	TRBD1	TGTGCCAGTAGTCGACCATCTACAGGGGCTCCCCAGCATTTT	CASSRPSTGAPQHF
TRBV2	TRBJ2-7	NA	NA	TGTGCCAGCACGGCGGAACGGAGCTCCTACGAGCAGTACTTC	CASTAERSSYEQYF
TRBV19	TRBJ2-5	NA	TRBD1	TGTGCCAGTAGGGACCGAGGTGGGACAGCTCAAGAGACCCAGTACTTC	CASRDRGGTAQETQYF
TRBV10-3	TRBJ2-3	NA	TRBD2	TGTGCCATCAGTGAGTCGGATAGCGGGGGGGTCTCAGATACGCAGTATTTT	CAISESDSGGVSDTQYF
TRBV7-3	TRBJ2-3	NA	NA	TGTGCCAGCAGCTTACGGAGGGGTAGGACAGATACGCAGTATTTT	CASSLRRGRTDTQYF
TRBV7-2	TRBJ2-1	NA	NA	TGTGCCAGCCGGGGACCGACATACCTTGAGCAGTTCTTC	CASRGPTYLEQFF
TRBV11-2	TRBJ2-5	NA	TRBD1	TGTGCCAGCAGCCAGGACAGGGGGGAAGAGACCCAGTACTTC	CASSQDRGEETQYF
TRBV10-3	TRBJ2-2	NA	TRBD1	TGTGCCATCCAGGGGGACCCCTTTGTGGGGGAGCTGTTTTTT	CAIQGDPFVGELFF
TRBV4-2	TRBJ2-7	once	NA	TGTGCCAGCGGGGGGCGGACCTACGAGCAGTACTTC	CASGGRTYEQYF
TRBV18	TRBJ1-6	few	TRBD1	TGTGCCAGCTCGGGGACAGAATATAATTCACCCCTCCACTTT	CASSGTEYNSPLHF
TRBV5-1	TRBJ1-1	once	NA	TGCGCCAGCAGCTTGGAAGGCTCAGGGACTGAAGCTTTCTTT	CASSLEGSGTEAFF
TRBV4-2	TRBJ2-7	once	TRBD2	TGTGCCAGCAGCCAAGCACGATGGGAGGGACTAGCGGGAAAGTACGAGCAGTACTTC	CASSQARWEGLAGKYEQYF
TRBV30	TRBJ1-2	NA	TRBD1	TGTGCCTGGAGTGTACCCCGGACAGGGTACTATGGCTACACCTTC	CAWSVPRTGYYGYTF
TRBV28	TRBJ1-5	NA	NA	TGTGCCAGCAGGTCAGGGATTCAGCCCCAGCATTTT	CASRSGIQPQHF
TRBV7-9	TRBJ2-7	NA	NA	TGTGCCAGCAGCTTAAGTTTTTCCTACGAGCAGTACTTC	CASSLSFSYEQYF
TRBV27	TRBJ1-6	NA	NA	TGTGCCAGCAGCACCAGGAGAGGCCATAATTCACCCCTCCACTTT	CASSTRRGHNSPLHF
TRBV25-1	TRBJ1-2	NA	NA	TGTGCCAGCAGTGAGGCCAGGCCGCGAGGCTATGGCTACACCTTC	CASSEARPRGYGYTF
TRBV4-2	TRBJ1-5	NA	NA	TGTGCCAGCAGCCAAGAAAAAGGGAAAGGGAATCAGCCCCAGCATTTT	CASSQEKGKGNQPQHF
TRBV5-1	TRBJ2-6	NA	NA	TGCGCCAGCAGCCTGACAGAGTCTGGGGCCAACGTCCTGACTTTC	CASSLTESGANVLTF
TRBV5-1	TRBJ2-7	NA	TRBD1	TGCGCCAGTTCGGACAGGTCGGGCGAGCAGTACTTC	CASSDRSGEQYF
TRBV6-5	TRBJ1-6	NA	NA	TGTGCCAGCAGTTACTCGACGGGAACCCTCCACTTT	CASSYSTGTLHF
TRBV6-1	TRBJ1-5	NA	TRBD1	TGTGCCAGCAGTGAAAGTCAAGGGACAGCCATCAACCCGCCCCAGCATTTT	CASSESQGTAINPPQHF
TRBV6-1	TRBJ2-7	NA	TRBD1	TGTGCCAGCAGTCAGAGGGACAGCTTCTACGAGCAGTACTTC	CASSQRDSFYEQYF
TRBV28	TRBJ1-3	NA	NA	TGTGCCAGCACCAGTGGAGGGGCTTCTGGAAACACCATATATTTT	CASTSGGASGNTIYF
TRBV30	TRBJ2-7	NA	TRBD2	TGTGCCTGGATGCCCGGGACTAGCGGGAGGAGCTCCTACGAGCAGTACTTC	CAWMPGTSGRSSYEQYF
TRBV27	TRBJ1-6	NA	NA	TGTGCCAGCAGTGTCACAGGGAATTCACCCCTCCACTTT	CASSVTGNSPLHF